This entry lists 16 T cell receptor beta chains sequenced from one sample in a study of cytomegalovirus exposure and HLA in healthy donors. The PCR used 60 Vbeta and 13 Jbeta primers. Assay used: immunoSEQ multiplex PCR; TCRdb lists only in-frame clones, some missing. The sample holds 180,000 or so clones, 80% to 90% seen once. The specimen was PBMCs. The receptor set was obtained from a man aged 18 to 29 in good health and CMV-seropositive.

This chain uses TRBV6-1 with TRBJ2-7; 12 positions agree with TRBD2. The V gene end was trimmed by 3 bases and the J gene end by 2 bases; junction bases not matched to a gene: 11. This CDR3 is built from 18 residues. CDR1 and CDR2 from the germline V gene are MNHNS and SASEGT. The CDR3 DNA reads TGTGCCAGCAGTGACCCCAGAAAGACTAGCGGGGGAACCTACGAGCAGTACTTC. It yields the protein CASSDPRKTSGGTYEQYF.

The CDR3: CASTGRGETQYF. CDR3 in DNA: TGTGCCAGCACTGGGAGGGGAGAGACCCAGTACTTC. The genes are TRBV2 and TRBJ2-5, with 7 nucleotides matching TRBD2. The CDR3 runs 12 residues. Germline V CDR1 and CDR2: SNHLY, FYNNEI. V lost 7 bases to trimming and J lost 4 bases; unmatched junction nucleotides: 3.

The V call is TRBV14, the J call TRBJ2-7; D might be TRBD2 (5 bases). The CDR3 consists of 13 residues. Germline CDR1 reads SGHDN; CDR2 reads FVKESK. Trimming took off 5 bases at V and 7 bases at J, with 15 bases between the two ends. The CDR3 loop reads CASSLSPTGEQYF. CDR3 nucleotides: TGTGCCAGCAGCTTGAGCCCCACGGGGGAGCAGTACTTC.

V is TRBV9 and J is TRBJ1-2; D gene ambiguous. V was shortened by 6 bases and J by 0 bases, with 9 bases between the two germline ends. There are 13 residues in the CDR3. Germline V gene sequence: CDR1 SGDLS, CDR2 YYNGEE. The CDR3 region has the DNA TGTGCCAGCACCGACACCGCTAACTATGGCTACACCTTC. As protein: CASTDTANYGYTF.

The CDR3 DNA follows: TGTGCCAGCAGTGAAGCTGCGGGAAGAGACCCCCAGCATTTT. It codes for CASSEAAGRDPQHF. V usage is TRBV6-1 and J usage is TRBJ1-5; D gene unclear. CDR1 is MNHNS, CDR2 SASEGT, per germline. Trimming took 0 bases from V and 10 from J, leaving 13 bases between them. CDR3 length equals 14 residues.

This clone was detected only once. This chain links TRBV5-5 with TRBJ2-7, with a weak D call TRBD1 (6 bases). V was trimmed by 1 base and J by 4 bases, leaving 21 bases between them. This CDR3 comprises 17 residues. The germline CDR1 and CDR2 sequences are SGHKS and YYEKEE (reference sequence). CDR3 amino acids: CASSLRFPGQVSYEQYF. The CDR3 nucleotides are TGTGCCAGCAGCTTGCGATTTCCGGGACAAGTCTCATACGAGCAGTACTTC.

The J gene is TRBJ2-2, the V gene TRBV30; D call uncertain. This CDR3 has 15 residues. Germline lookup yields CDR1 GTSNPN and CDR2 SVGIG (reference sequence). V was clipped by 3 bases and J by 3 bases, with 14 bases between them. The CDR3 protein is CAWRVGTTYTGELFF. The DNA for the CDR3 is TGTGCCTGGAGGGTGGGTACTACTTACACCGGGGAGCTGTTTTTT. Drawing the rest from reference TRBV30 and TRBJ2-2, the complete variable domain is SQTIHQWPATLVQPVGSPLSLECTVEGTSNPNLYWYRQAAGRGLQLLFYSVGIGQISSEVPQNLSASRPQDRQFILSSKKLLLSDSGFYLCAWRVGTTYTGELFFGEGSRLTVL.

The rearrangement uses TRBV11-2 and TRBJ1-2; 10 positions agree with TRBD1. The junction had 9 bases not matched to a gene; V was cut back by 5 bases and J by 0 bases. The CDR3 is 17 amino acids. CDR1 is SGHAT and CDR2 is FQNNGV in the germline V gene. In DNA form, the CDR3 reads TGTGCCAGCAGCGGGTGGGGACAGGGGAAGGCTAACTATGGCTACACCTTC. Translated, it gives CASSGWGQGKANYGYTF.

This sequence joins TRBV5-1 and TRBJ1-2; D is undetermined. The CDR3 is 15 residues long. Germline V gene data show CDR1 as SGHRS and CDR2 as YFSETQ. Trimming removed 0 bases at V and 0 bases at J, with 9 bases between. The CDR3 sequence: CASSLEPIANYGYTF. DNA of the CDR3: TGCGCCAGCAGCTTGGAACCGATAGCTAACTATGGCTACACCTTC.

V is TRBV7-9 and J is TRBJ2-7, with 8 bases matching TRBD1. Trimming removed 5 bases from V and 3 bases from J; junction bases left unmatched: 9. This CDR3 is built from 15 residues. CDR1 and CDR2 (germline): SEHNR, FQNEAQ (reference sequence). CDR3 nucleotides: TGTGCCAGCAGCCCCCCCGGACAGGGAAACTACGAGCAGTACTTC. Protein sequence: CASSPPGQGNYEQYF.

The rearrangement joins TRBV5-4 to TRBJ1-1; possibly TRBD1 for D (6 bases). Between the trimmed V and J ends, which lost 3 bases and 0 bases, there was a span of 18 bases. Looked up from germline, CDR1 is SGHNT and CDR2 is YYREEE (reference sequence). This CDR3 spans 17 amino acids. CDR3 amino acids: CASSSPKGGQMNTEAFF. In nucleotides, the CDR3 is TGTGCCAGCAGCTCGCCAAAGGGTGGACAGATGAACACTGAAGCTTTCTTT. The full variable domain, its missing parts supplied by reference TRBV5-4 and TRBJ1-1, is ETGVTQSPTHLIKTRGQQVTLRCSSQSGHNTVSWYQQALGQGPQFIFQYYREEENGRGNFPPRFSGLQFPNYSSELNVNALELDDSALYLCASSSPKGGQMNTEAFFGQGTRLTVV.

The chain joins TRBV6-5 to TRBJ1-3; 8 bases match TRBD1. The germline V gene encodes CDR1 MNHEY and CDR2 SVGAGI. Trimming at V came to 8 bases and at J to 0 bases, leaving 6 bases not matched to a gene. The CDR3 totals 15 residues. CDR3 residues: CASGQGTPSGNTIYF. CDR3 sequence (DNA): TGTGCCAGCGGACAGGGTACCCCCTCTGGAAACACCATATATTTT.

This clone was seen once. J is TRBJ2-7 and V is TRBV4-1; 8 nucleotides agree with TRBD1. In germline, CDR1 is MGHRA, CDR2 YSYEKL. J lost 2 bases, V lost 5 bases, and 8 bases had no gene match. The CDR3 has 15 residues. CDR3 sequence reads: CASSIQGDKPYEQYF. As DNA, the CDR3 is TGCGCCAGCAGCATACAGGGGGACAAACCCTACGAGCAGTACTTC.

The chain uses TRBV7-2 and TRBJ1-1, with no clear D. Trimming stripped 5 bases from V and 1 base from J, with 11 bases between. The CDR3 totals 14 residues. CDR1 and CDR2 from the germline V gene are SGHTA and FQGNSA. CDR3 loop: CASSPRRGNTEAFF. DNA for the CDR3: TGTGCCAGCAGCCCACGGCGGGGGAACACTGAAGCTTTCTTT.

This rearrangement joins TRBV15 to TRBJ2-5; 8 bases line up with TRBD1. The CDR3 spans 15 residues. Looked up from germline, CDR1 is LNHNV and CDR2 is YYDKDF (reference sequence). V dropped 2 bases and J dropped 5; count of bases not matched to a gene: 7. CDR3 amino acids: CATSRYRGVGETQYF. In DNA form, the CDR3 reads TGTGCCACCAGCAGATACAGGGGGGTGGGGGAGACCCAGTACTTC.

The chain is built from TRBV19 and TRBJ2-5, with a tentative D call TRBD2 (8 bases). The CDR3 is made up of 16 amino acids. Germline V CDR1 and CDR2: LNHDA, SQIVND (reference sequence). Deletions cut 4 bases from V and 4 bases from J, with 19 bases between. In DNA, the CDR3 is TGTGCCAGTAGTACCGGGGGGGGGCAGGGGGTAGAGACCCAGTACTTC. This sequence encodes CASSTGGGQGVETQYF.